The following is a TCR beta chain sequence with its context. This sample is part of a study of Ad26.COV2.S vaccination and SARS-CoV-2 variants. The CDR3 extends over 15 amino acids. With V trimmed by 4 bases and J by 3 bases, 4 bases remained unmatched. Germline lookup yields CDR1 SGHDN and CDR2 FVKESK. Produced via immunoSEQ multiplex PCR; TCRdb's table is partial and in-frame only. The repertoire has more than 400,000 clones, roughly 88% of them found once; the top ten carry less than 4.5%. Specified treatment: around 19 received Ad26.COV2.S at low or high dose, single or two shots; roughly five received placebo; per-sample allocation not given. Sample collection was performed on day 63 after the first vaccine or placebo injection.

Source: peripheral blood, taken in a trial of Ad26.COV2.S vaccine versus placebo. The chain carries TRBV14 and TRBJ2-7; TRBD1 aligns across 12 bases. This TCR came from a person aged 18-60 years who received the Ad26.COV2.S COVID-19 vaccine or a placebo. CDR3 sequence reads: CASSPGQGAYYEQYF. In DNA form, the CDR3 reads TGTGCCAGCAGCCCGGGACAGGGGGCCTACTACGAGCAGTACTTC.